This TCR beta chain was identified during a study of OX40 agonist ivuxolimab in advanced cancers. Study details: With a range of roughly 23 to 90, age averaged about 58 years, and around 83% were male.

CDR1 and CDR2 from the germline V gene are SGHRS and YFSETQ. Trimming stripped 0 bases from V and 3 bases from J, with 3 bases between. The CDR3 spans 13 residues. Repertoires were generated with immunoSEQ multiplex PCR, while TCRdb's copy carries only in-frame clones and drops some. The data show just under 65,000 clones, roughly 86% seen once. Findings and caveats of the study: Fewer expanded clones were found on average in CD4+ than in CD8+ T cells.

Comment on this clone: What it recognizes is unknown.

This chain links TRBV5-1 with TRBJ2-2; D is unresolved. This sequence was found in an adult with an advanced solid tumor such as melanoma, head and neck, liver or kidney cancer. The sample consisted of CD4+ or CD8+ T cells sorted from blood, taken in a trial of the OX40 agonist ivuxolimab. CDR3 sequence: CASSLADTGELFF. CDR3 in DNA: TGCGCCAGCAGCTTGGCCGACACCGGGGAGCTGTTTTTT.